The clone carrying this TCR beta chain was counted a single time. The data belong to a study of T cells in Graves' hyperthyroidism and ophthalmopathy. Between the trimmed V and J ends, which lost 2 bases and 0 bases, there was a span of 12 bases. Germline assignment: CDR1 SGHDT and CDR2 YYEEEE. This CDR3 spans 15 amino acids. RNA transcripts were the template for amplifying TCR beta CDR3 regions. The HTBI set primed first-round TCR CDR3 RT-PCR. TCRdb called the multiplex PCR reads again in MiXCR, with one record for every CDR3 protein. The table shows 380,000 or so distinct CDR3 sequences, with about 15% occurring only once.

Source material: blood. This receptor was identified in a woman in her 30s with Graves' hyperthyroidism. This chain links TRBV5-6 with TRBJ2-7; D is perhaps TRBD1 or TRBD2 (5 bases each). CDR3 sequence reads: CASSFPWDVSYEQYF. Written as DNA, the CDR3 is TGTGCCAGCAGCTTTCCTTGGGACGTCTCCTACGAGCAGTACTTC.